A selection of T cell receptor beta chains follows, all from one sample in a study of cytomegalovirus exposure and HLA in healthy donors. Profiling relied on immunoSEQ multiplex PCR, and the TCRdb table lists in-frame clones only, not all of them. The sample has some 66,000 clones; 95% to 97% are singletons. The sample comprised PBMCs. These TCRs come from a woman aged 18-35 years in good health and CMV-seropositive. The CDR3 runs from the conserved cysteine through the conserved F or W. The D gene is left open where the match is weak. The size of a clone is reported for some rows only, either as once, few or many, or as a class for expanded clones.

>-|-|TRBV28|14|TRBJ1-2
CASSLSGRNYGYTF
TGTGCCAGCAGTTTATCGGGGAGAAATTATGGCTACACCTTC
>-|TRBD1|TRBV4-1|21|TRBJ2-6
CASSQVIPRDSNPSGANVLTF
TGCGCCAGCAGCCAAGTGATTCCACGGGACAGTAACCCCTCTGGGGCCAACGTCCTGACTTTC
>-|TRBD2|TRBV6-1|15|TRBJ2-2
CASTLLAGGTGELFF
TGTGCCAGCACTCTACTAGCGGGAGGAACCGGGGAGCTGTTTTTT
>-|-|TRBV7-7|13|TRBJ2-1
CASSQGIYNEQFF
TGTGCTAGCAGCCAGGGAATTTACAATGAGCAGTTCTTC
>-|TRBD2|TRBV5-5|15|TRBJ2-5
CASSLAGGAQETQYF
TGTGCCAGCAGCCTAGCGGGAGGTGCCCAAGAGACCCAGTACTTC
>-|-|TRBV5-4|15|TRBJ2-2
CASSLAGSPTGELFF
TGTGCCAGCAGCTTGGCGGGGTCGCCCACCGGGGAGCTGTTTTTT
>-|-|TRBV21-1|17|TRBJ2-2
CASSKSGVLRGTGELFF
TGTGCCAGCAGCAAATCAGGGGTCCTGCGGGGGACCGGGGAGCTGTTTTTT
>-|-|TRBV19|14|TRBJ1-2
CASSRQQRNYGYTF
TGTGCCAGTAGTAGACAACAGAGAAACTATGGCTACACCTTC
>-|TRBD1|TRBV28|15|TRBJ1-3
CASSLDRGAGNTIYF
TGTGCCAGCAGTTTGGACAGGGGGGCTGGAAACACCATATATTTT
>-|TRBD1|TRBV5-4|15|TRBJ2-1
CASKDWTGHYNEQFF
TGTGCCAGCAAAGATTGGACAGGACACTACAATGAGCAGTTCTTC
>-|-|TRBV5-6|13|TRBJ2-2
CASSLAGTGELFF
TGTGCCAGCAGCTTGGCGGGCACCGGGGAGCTGTTTTTT
>once|-|TRBV28|15|TRBJ2-7
CASSAPRYENHEQYF
TGTGCCAGCAGTGCCCCCAGGTACGAGAACCACGAGCAGTACTTC
>-|-|TRBV9|19|TRBJ2-1
CASSVLSPPRGSHRNEQFF
TGTGCCAGCAGCGTATTATCCCCCCCTCGGGGGAGTCATCGCAATGAGCAGTTCTTC
>-|-|TRBV2|14|TRBJ1-1
CASTWTVLNTEAFF
TGTGCCAGCACCTGGACAGTCCTGAACACTGAAGCTTTCTTT
>-|-|TRBV25-1|15|TRBJ1-1
CASSEWRGKGTEAFF
TGTGCCAGCAGTGAATGGCGGGGAAAGGGCACTGAAGCTTTCTTT
>-|TRBD2|TRBV13|18|TRBJ2-1
CASSLGTSGRVPYNEQFF
TGTGCCAGCAGCTTGGGGACTAGCGGGAGGGTTCCCTACAATGAGCAGTTCTTC
>-|-|TRBV28|13|TRBJ1-2
CASSLGRVGGYTF
TGTGCCAGCAGTTTAGGCCGGGTTGGTGGCTACACCTTC
>-|TRBD1|TRBV27|12|TRBJ2-7
CASTDRAYEQYF
TGTGCCAGTACGGACAGGGCCTACGAGCAGTACTTC
>-|TRBD1|TRBV5-1|15|TRBJ1-1
CASSPGTGVNTEAFF
TGCGCCAGCAGCCCCGGGACAGGGGTGAACACTGAAGCTTTCTTT
>-|-|TRBV5-1|16|TRBJ2-6
CASSLPRVSGANVLTF
TGCGCCAGCAGTCTCCCCCGGGTCTCTGGGGCCAACGTCCTGACTTTC
>-|-|TRBV21-1|17|TRBJ1-2
CASIRAGSGGRNYGYTF
TGTGCCAGCATCAGGGCGGGGTCCGGGGGGCGAAACTATGGCTACACCTTC
>-|-|TRBV29-1|13|TRBJ1-1
CSAPPQENTEAFF
TGCAGCGCCCCCCCCCAGGAAAACACTGAAGCTTTCTTT
>-|-|TRBV27|11|TRBJ2-3
CASSFSDTQYF
TGTGCCAGCAGTTTCTCAGATACGCAGTATTTT
>-|TRBD2|TRBV27|14|TRBJ2-5
CASREGLAVETQYF
TGTGCCAGCAGGGAAGGACTAGCGGTTGAGACCCAGTACTTC
>-|TRBD1|TRBV9|15|TRBJ1-5
CASSVGTGAAQPQHF
TGTGCCAGCAGCGTAGGGACAGGGGCGGCTCAGCCCCAGCATTTT
>-|TRBD1|TRBV7-2|14|TRBJ1-5
CASSRQGGSQPQHF
TGTGCCAGCAGCCGACAGGGTGGTAGCCAGCCCCAGCATTTT
>-|-|TRBV7-6|14|TRBJ2-5
CASSLTRRQETQYF
TGTGCCAGCAGCTTAACGCGGAGACAAGAGACCCAGTACTTC
>-|TRBD1|TRBV5-6|15|TRBJ1-2
CASSFLRTGGHGYTF
TGTGCCAGCAGCTTCCTCAGGACAGGGGGCCATGGCTACACCTTC
>-|-|TRBV19|15|TRBJ2-7
CASSPYEGEAYEQYF
TGTGCCAGTAGTCCCTACGAGGGAGAAGCTTACGAGCAGTACTTC
>-|TRBD1|TRBV2|15|TRBJ2-2
CASSLGQGDTGELFF
TGTGCCAGCAGTCTGGGACAGGGGGACACCGGGGAGCTGTTTTTT
>-|-|TRBV5-1|15|TRBJ2-3
CASRFRGFRTDTQYF
TGCGCCAGCAGGTTTCGGGGATTTCGTACAGATACGCAGTATTTT
>-|-|TRBV19|15|TRBJ2-1
CASSIAPGAYNEQFF
TGTGCCAGTAGTATAGCTCCGGGGGCCTACAATGAGCAGTTCTTC
>-|-|TRBV7-8|15|TRBJ2-4
CASSRSGFAKNIQYF
TGTGCCAGCAGCCGTAGCGGTTTTGCCAAAAACATTCAGTACTTC
>-|-|TRBV5-1|14|TRBJ2-2
CASSLGQNTGELFF
TGCGCCAGCAGCTTGGGACAGAACACCGGGGAGCTGTTTTTT
>-|TRBD2|TRBV27|16|TRBJ2-7
CASALKTGGGPYEQYF
TGTGCCAGTGCCCTCAAAACTGGGGGGGGACCCTACGAGCAGTACTTC
>once|TRBD2|TRBV4-2|17|TRBJ2-1
CASSQESSGSSYNEQFF
TGTGCCAGCAGCCAAGAGTCTAGCGGGAGTTCCTACAATGAGCAGTTCTTC
>-|TRBD1|TRBV5-1|15|TRBJ1-1
CASSLDGTGRTEAFF
TGCGCCAGCAGCTTGGACGGGACAGGGCGGACTGAAGCTTTCTTT
>once|TRBD1|TRBV30|13|TRBJ1-2
CAWSGVGGNGYTF
TGTGCCTGGAGTGGGGTAGGGGGCAATGGCTACACCTTC
>-|TRBD2|TRBV2|15|TRBJ2-5
CASRLAGGPGETQYF
TGTGCCAGCAGACTAGCGGGAGGGCCTGGAGAGACCCAGTACTTC
>-|TRBD1|TRBV28|18|TRBJ1-5
CASSLYPRDRGHNQPQHF
TGTGCCAGCAGTTTATATCCCAGGGACAGGGGGCACAATCAGCCCCAGCATTTT
>-|-|TRBV9|13|TRBJ1-1
CASSLGQNTEAFF
TGTGCCAGCAGCCTGGGACAGAACACTGAAGCTTTCTTT
>-|TRBD2|TRBV6-1|14|TRBJ2-7
CASRVAGVRHEQYF
TGTGCCAGCAGAGTAGCGGGAGTAAGACACGAGCAGTACTTC
>-|TRBD1|TRBV27|16|TRBJ2-7
CASSLSIRDRPYEQYF
TGTGCCAGCAGTTTATCGATCCGGGACAGGCCCTACGAGCAGTACTTC
>-|-|TRBV14|12|TRBJ2-3
CASSPGPGGQYF
TGTGCCAGCAGCCCCGGACCCGGAGGGCAGTATTTT
>-|-|TRBV9|14|TRBJ2-2
CASSVGLKTGELFF
TGTGCCAGCAGCGTAGGACTAAAGACCGGGGAGCTGTTTTTT
>-|TRBD1|TRBV29-1|11|TRBJ1-1
CSSEGGRGAFF
TGCAGCTCGGAAGGGGGCAGGGGGGCTTTCTTT
>once|TRBD2|TRBV7-7|15|TRBJ2-3
CASSHGLAGTDTQYF
TGTGCTAGCAGCCACGGACTAGCTGGCACAGATACGCAGTATTTT
>-|-|TRBV19|14|TRBJ2-7
CASSMSGLTYEQYF
TGTGCCAGTAGTATGTCAGGGCTCACCTACGAGCAGTACTTC
>-|-|TRBV28|15|TRBJ2-3
CASSFISGSTDTQYF
TGTGCCAGCAGTTTCATCTCCGGGAGTACAGATACGCAGTATTTT
>-|TRBD1|TRBV27|16|TRBJ1-2
CASSSPGTGGVYGYTF
TGTGCCAGCAGTTCACCCGGGACAGGGGGCGTCTATGGCTACACCTTC